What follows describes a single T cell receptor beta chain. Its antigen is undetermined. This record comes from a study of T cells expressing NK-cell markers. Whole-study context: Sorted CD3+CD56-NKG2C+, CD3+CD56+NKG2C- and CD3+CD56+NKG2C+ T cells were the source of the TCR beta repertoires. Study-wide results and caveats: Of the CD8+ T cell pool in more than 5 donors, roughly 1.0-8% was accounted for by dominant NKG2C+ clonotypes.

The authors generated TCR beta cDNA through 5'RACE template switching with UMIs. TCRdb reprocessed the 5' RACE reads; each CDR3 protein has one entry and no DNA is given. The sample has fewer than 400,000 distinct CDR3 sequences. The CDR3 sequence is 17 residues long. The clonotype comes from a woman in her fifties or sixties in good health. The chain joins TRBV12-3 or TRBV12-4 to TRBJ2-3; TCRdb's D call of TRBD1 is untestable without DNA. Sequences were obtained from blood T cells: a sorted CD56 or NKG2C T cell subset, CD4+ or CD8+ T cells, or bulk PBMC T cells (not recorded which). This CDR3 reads CASSFPNRGTVIDTQYF.